These 17 T cell receptor beta chains share one sample of origin, sequenced in a study of T cell clonality in common variable immunodeficiency. Sequenced by immunoSEQ multiplex PCR; TCRdb stores in-frame clones only, minus some. The data show fewer than 25,000 clones, none appearing only once, with 5.5% to 8.5% held by the ten largest. No antigens are known for them. The study, taken as a whole, reports: Common variable immunodeficiency TCR beta sequences reportedly had fewer deletions and N-nucleotide insertions.

The source material was peripheral blood mononuclear cells. These TCRs come from a human donor with common variable immunodeficiency.

This clone was picked up many times. Read data end 3 residues before the CDR3 end; the end is taken from the germline J gene. The V call is TRBV19, the J call TRBJ2-4; 11 bases fit TRBD2. With 3 bases clipped from V and 5 bases from J, the junction kept 3 bases outside the gene matches. The CDR3 is 15 residues long. Looked up from germline, CDR1 is LNHDA and CDR2 is SQIVND (reference sequence). The chain's CDR3 is CASSIIAGGENIQYF. CDR3 DNA (partial): TGTGCCAGTAGTATCATAGCGGGAGGGGAAAACATT. The full variable domain, its missing parts supplied by reference TRBV19 and TRBJ2-4, is DGGITQSPKYLFRKEGQNVTLSCEQNLNHDAMYWYRQDPGQGLRLIYYSQIVNDFQKGDIAEGYSVSREKKESFPLTVTSAQKNPTAFYLCASSIIAGGENIQYFGAGTRLSVL.

In its sample, this clone was seen many times. The read halts 3 residues ahead of the CDR3 end, with the missing end drawn from the germline J gene. This rearrangement joins TRBV6-2 or TRBV6-3 to TRBJ2-5; 10 bases line up with TRBD2. The trim removed 5 bases at V and 0 bases at J, leaving 3 bases unmatched. Per germline, CDR1 MNHEY and CDR2 SVGEGT. This CDR3 region has 15 residues. CDR3 sequence: CASSRLAGNQETQYF. The covered CDR3 bases are TGTGCCAGCAGTAGACTAGCGGGCAACCAAGAGACC.

Comment on this clone: The read ends 3 residues early relative to the CDR3; the germline J gene fills the gap. The rearrangement uses TRBV19 and TRBJ2-4, with TRBD1 matching over 7 bases. Germline V gene sequence: CDR1 LNHDA, CDR2 SQIVND (reference sequence). The CDR3 spans 12 residues. Losses at the gene ends were 3 bases for V and 8 bases for J; bases not matched to a gene: 1. The sequenced CDR3 bases are TGTGCCAGTAGTATCGACAGGGACATT. Protein sequence: CASSIDRDI. In full, the CDR3 reads CASSIDRDIQYF.

A few counts support this clone. Read sequence stops 3 residues before the CDR3 end, and the germline J gene provides the missing end. The gene calls are TRBV5-1 and TRBJ1-4; no clear D. Per the germline V gene, CDR1 is SGHRS and CDR2 is YFSETQ. The CDR3 totals 13 residues. Trimming cost V 4 bases and J 0 bases, with 4 bases left between them. The sequenced part of the CDR3 DNA is TGCGCCAGCAGCGTATCAACTAATGAAAAA. It specifies CASSVSTNEK. The full CDR3 protein reads CASSVSTNEKLFF.

This clone was observed a few times. The CDR3 end falls 3 residues outside the read, so it is completed with the germline J gene. This chain connects TRBV6-2 or TRBV6-3 to TRBJ2-7; weak D call: TRBD2 (6 bases). The CDR3 consists of 13 residues. Per germline, CDR1 MNHEY and CDR2 SVGEGT. Trimming took 2 bases from V and 4 from J, leaving 9 bases between them. Partial CDR3 DNA: TGTGCCAGCAGTTACGCGGGGATTTACGAG. Translation gives CASSYAGIYE. From start to end, the CDR3 is CASSYAGIYEQYF.

This clone has a handful of counts. The CDR3 end is not reached by the read, which stops 3 residues before it; the germline J gene fills it in. The chain combines TRBV30 with TRBJ1-5; no clear D. The CDR3 is made up of 13 amino acids. Germline lookup yields CDR1 GTSNPN and CDR2 SVGIG (reference sequence). Trimming took off 0 bases at V and 4 bases at J, with 7 bases between the two ends. The sequenced part of the CDR3 DNA is TGTGCCTGGAGTGTACGGGTTAATCAGCCC. Protein: CAWSVRVNQP. The CDR3 reads in full as CAWSVRVNQPQHF.

This clone was seen many times. Read data end 3 residues before the CDR3 end; the end is taken from the germline J gene. The chain employs TRBV7-8 and TRBJ2-1; 15 bases agree with TRBD2. Germline-derived CDR1 and CDR2 are SGHVS and FQNEAQ. The V and J ends lost 5 bases and 7 bases, in that order; junction bases with no gene match: 6. This CDR3 contains 16 residues. The CDR3 DNA, read in part, is TGTGCCAGCAGCCCAACGGGACTAGCGGGAGGAAATGAG. Its translation is CASSPTGLAGGNE. The full CDR3 protein reads CASSPTGLAGGNEQFF.

On this clone itself: The CDR3 end is not reached by the read, which stops 3 residues before it; the germline J gene fills it in. V and J are TRBV29-1 and TRBJ1-2; D perhaps matches TRBD1 (5 bases). The V end was cut by 7 bases, the J end by 1 base, with 16 bases between. The germline gives CDR1 SQVTM, CDR2 ANQGSEA. The CDR3 totals 14 residues. The covered CDR3 bases are TGCAGCGCGACAGACACCGACATTAACTATGGC. It encodes CSATDTDINYG. The entire CDR3 protein reads CSATDTDINYGYTF.

This clone has a count of ten or more. The read gets to within 3 residues of the CDR3 end, and the germline J gene fills in the rest. The V call is TRBV20-1, the J call TRBJ1-3, with D maybe TRBD1 (5 bases). V lost 3 bases, J lost 0 bases, and 9 bases lay in between. Germline assignment: CDR1 DFQATT and CDR2 SNEGSKA (reference sequence). The CDR3 totals 14 residues. The CDR3 region is CSASSGDSGNTIYF. Partial CDR3 DNA: TGCAGTGCTAGCTCGGGGGACTCTGGAAACACC.

As regards this clone: The read stops 3 residues short of the end of the CDR3; the missing end is completed from the germline J gene. V is TRBV7-6 and J is TRBJ2-1; tentatively, D is TRBD1 (6 bases). The CDR3 length is 15 residues. The V end lost 5 bases, the J end lost 0 bases, and 11 bases lay between the germline ends. CDR1 SGHVS and CDR2 FNYEAQ come from the germline V gene. The CDR3 sequence is CASSTTGSSYNEQFF. The covered CDR3 bases are TGTGCCAGCAGCACAACAGGGAGCTCCTACAATGAG.

The sample holds many counts of this clone. CDR3 region: CASRATGFSEAFF. The CDR3 bases that were read are TGTGCCAGCAGGGCGACAGGGTTCTCTGAA. This chain uses TRBV2 with TRBJ1-1, with TRBD1 matching over 7 bases. The read falls 3 residues short of the CDR3 end, and the missing part is taken from the germline J gene. With V trimmed by 6 bases and J by 6 bases, 7 bases remained unmatched. Germline CDR1 is SNHLY and CDR2 is FYNNEI. The CDR3 sequence is 13 residues long.

As to this clone: The sequence runs out 3 residues before the end of the CDR3; the remainder is reconstructed from the germline J gene. This chain connects TRBV20-1 to TRBJ2-1; 7 nucleotides line up with TRBD1. Germline V gives CDR1 DFQATT, CDR2 SNEGSKA (reference sequence). This CDR3 contains 15 residues. The junction had 7 bases not matched to a gene; V was cut back by 1 base and J by 4 bases. The CDR3 is CSARVTGHLYNEQFF. The CDR3 bases that were read are TGCAGTGCTAGAGTGACAGGGCACCTTTACAATGAG.

This clone was found a few times. Read coverage stops 3 residues before the CDR3 terminus; the germline J gene supplies the remainder. This sequence joins TRBV11-2 and TRBJ2-2, with TRBD1 identical over 10 bases. Germline V gene sequence: CDR1 SGHAT, CDR2 FQNNGV. Trimming took 10 bases from V and 5 from J; bases not matched to a gene: 10. The CDR3 is 15 residues long. This CDR3 reads CATFGGTGATGELFF. CDR3 bases read: TGTGCCACCTTCGGGGGGACAGGGGCAACCGGGGAG.

Comments on this clone: The CDR3 end falls 3 residues outside the read, so it is completed with the germline J gene. J is TRBJ2-1 and V is TRBV2; a possible D gene is TRBD1 (6 bases). Germline loops: CDR1 SNHLY, CDR2 FYNNEI. V lost 0 bases and J lost 1, with 19 bases in between. The CDR3 is 19 amino acids. The chain's CDR3 is CASSEARLKGHNSYNEQFF. Partial CDR3 DNA: TGTGCCAGCAGTGAAGCTCGACTTAAGGGACATAATTCCTACAATGAG.

This clone was observed a few times. The CDR3 end is not reached by the read, which stops 3 residues before it; the germline J gene fills it in. V usage is TRBV7-9 and J usage is TRBJ1-3; a weak D match, TRBD1 (5 bases). CDR1 and CDR2 from the germline V gene are SEHNR and FQNEAQ (reference sequence). The CDR3 sequence is 15 residues long. V shed 5 bases and J shed 2 bases, with 13 bases lying between them. The CDR3 region is CASSNTGGAGNTIYF. The covered CDR3 bases are TGTGCCAGCAGCAATACCGGGGGTGCTGGAAACACC.

The sequenced CDR3 bases are TGTGCCAGCAGGTCCCCGGGGGACAGGCGGACAGATACG. It is translated as CASRSPGDRRTDT. The entire CDR3 protein reads CASRSPGDRRTDTQYF. The rearrangement uses TRBV6-2 or TRBV6-3 and TRBJ2-3; 8 bases are a match to TRBD1. The CDR3 end is not reached by the read, which stops 3 residues before it; the germline J gene fills it in. Germline V gene data show CDR1 as MNHEY and CDR2 as SVGEGT. The CDR3 is 16 amino acids. V lost 6 bases to trimming and J lost 3 bases; unmatched junction nucleotides: 11.

This clone occurred many times. The read comes to an end 3 residues before the CDR3 does, leaving the germline J gene to fill in the end. The chain couples TRBV7-8 to TRBJ1-5, with D unclear. This CDR3 has 15 residues. Trimming stripped 0 bases from V and 4 bases from J, with 10 bases between. Germline CDR1 and CDR2: SGHVS and FQNEAQ. CDR3 protein: CASSLARQSNQPQHF. The covered CDR3 bases are TGTGCCAGCAGCTTAGCGCGGCAAAGTAATCAGCCC.